These T cell receptor beta chains were read from a single sample in a study of CD8 T cells in Susac syndrome. From the immunoSEQ multiplex PCR reads, TCRdb called clonotypes with MiXCR, one entry per CDR3 protein. The sample lists 180,000 or so distinct CDR3 sequences; more than 90% were seen once. Sequences were obtained from CD4+ T cells from PBMCs. Source of these receptors: a human donor in good health. Each CDR3 is given with its conserved first and last residue. A D gene is named only where the DNA matches it firmly. Clone size appears in some rows only: once, few, many, or a class for an expanded clone.

d_call: .; clone_size: .; j_call: TRBJ2-1; v_call: TRBV5-1; cdr3_aa: CASSGGTAYNEQFF; cdr3_nt: TGCGCCAGCAGCGGCGGGACAGCGTACAATGAGCAGTTCTTC
d_call: TRBD1; clone_size: .; j_call: TRBJ1-2; v_call: TRBV9; cdr3_aa: CASSKRDRENDGYTF; cdr3_nt: TGTGCCAGCAGCAAAAGGGACAGAGAGAACGATGGCTACACCTTC
d_call: .; clone_size: .; j_call: TRBJ1-1; v_call: TRBV3-1; cdr3_aa: CASSMGRLEAFF; cdr3_nt: TGTGCCAGCAGCATGGGACGGCTTGAAGCTTTCTTT
d_call: .; clone_size: once; j_call: TRBJ2-7; v_call: TRBV13; cdr3_aa: CASSLTSPYEQYF; cdr3_nt: TGTGCCAGCAGCTTAACAAGTCCCTACGAGCAGTACTTC
d_call: .; clone_size: .; j_call: TRBJ1-6; v_call: TRBV30; cdr3_aa: CAWRLGAGSYNSPLHF; cdr3_nt: TGTGCCTGGAGGCTCGGGGCGGGCTCCTATAATTCACCCCTCCACTTT
d_call: .; clone_size: few; j_call: TRBJ1-2; v_call: TRBV5-6; cdr3_aa: CASSQTLNYGYTF; cdr3_nt: TGTGCCAGCAGCCAGACCCTTAACTATGGCTACACCTTC
d_call: .; clone_size: .; j_call: TRBJ2-7; v_call: TRBV5-4; cdr3_aa: CASSRGYYEQYF; cdr3_nt: TGTGCCAGCAGCCGGGGTTACTACGAGCAGTACTTC
d_call: .; clone_size: .; j_call: TRBJ1-5; v_call: TRBV20-1; cdr3_aa: CSARDALKGNQPQHF; cdr3_nt: TGCAGTGCTAGAGATGCCCTAAAGGGCAATCAGCCCCAGCATTTT
d_call: TRBD1; clone_size: .; j_call: TRBJ1-5; v_call: TRBV3-1; cdr3_aa: CASSQETGDHQPQHF; cdr3_nt: TGTGCCAGCAGCCAAGAGACAGGGGACCATCAGCCCCAGCATTTT
d_call: .; clone_size: .; j_call: TRBJ2-7; v_call: TRBV20-1; cdr3_aa: CSAGTPGGEQYF; cdr3_nt: TGCAGTGCGGGCACTCCAGGGGGGGAGCAGTACTTC
d_call: TRBD1; clone_size: few; j_call: TRBJ2-7; v_call: TRBV18; cdr3_aa: CASSAGQGVYEQYF; cdr3_nt: TGTGCCAGCTCAGCGGGACAGGGAGTCTACGAGCAGTACTTC
d_call: TRBD2; clone_size: once; j_call: TRBJ2-3; v_call: TRBV24-1; cdr3_aa: CATSDPSGGITDTQYF; cdr3_nt: TGTGCCACCAGTGACCCTAGCGGGGGGATCACAGATACGCAGTATTTT
d_call: TRBD1; clone_size: .; j_call: TRBJ2-7; v_call: TRBV6-2/TRBV6-3; cdr3_aa: CASSPPGTGENEQYF; cdr3_nt: TGTGCCAGCAGTCCACCCGGGACAGGGGAAAACGAGCAGTACTTC
d_call: .; clone_size: .; j_call: TRBJ2-3; v_call: TRBV20-1; cdr3_aa: CSARDFGTDTQYF; cdr3_nt: TGCAGTGCTAGAGATTTTGGCACAGATACGCAGTATTTT
d_call: .; clone_size: once; j_call: TRBJ2-2; v_call: TRBV25-1; cdr3_aa: CASSERYTGELFF; cdr3_nt: TGTGCCAGCAGTGAACGGTACACCGGGGAGCTGTTTTTT
d_call: .; clone_size: few; j_call: TRBJ2-3; v_call: TRBV15; cdr3_aa: CATSRGGTDTQYF; cdr3_nt: TGTGCCACCAGCAGGGGTGGGACAGATACGCAGTATTTT
d_call: .; clone_size: .; j_call: TRBJ2-3; v_call: TRBV12-3/TRBV12-4; cdr3_aa: CASSLKWDGWLGTDTQYF; cdr3_nt: TGTGCCAGCAGTTTAAAGTGGGACGGATGGTTGGGCACAGATACGCAGTATTTT
d_call: .; clone_size: .; j_call: TRBJ2-7; v_call: TRBV20-1; cdr3_aa: CSAHLGYEQYF; cdr3_nt: TGCAGTGCACACCTCGGGTACGAGCAGTACTTC
d_call: .; clone_size: .; j_call: TRBJ2-5; v_call: TRBV5-4; cdr3_aa: CASSLGLTETQYF; cdr3_nt: TGTGCCAGCAGCTTGGGACTAACGGAGACCCAGTACTTC
d_call: TRBD1; clone_size: .; j_call: TRBJ1-1; v_call: TRBV14; cdr3_aa: CASSRGQGGETEAFF; cdr3_nt: TGTGCCAGCAGCCGCGGACAGGGCGGGGAGACTGAAGCTTTCTTT
d_call: TRBD2; clone_size: .; j_call: TRBJ2-1; v_call: TRBV29-1; cdr3_aa: CSVVPTSGGYNEQFF; cdr3_nt: TGCAGCGTGGTCCCGACTAGCGGGGGATACAATGAGCAGTTCTTC
d_call: .; clone_size: .; j_call: TRBJ1-6; v_call: TRBV30; cdr3_aa: CAWSVRGASSSYNSPLHF; cdr3_nt: TGTGCCTGGAGTGTCCGGGGGGCGTCGAGCTCCTATAATTCACCCCTCCACTTT
d_call: TRBD1; clone_size: .; j_call: TRBJ2-1; v_call: TRBV20-1; cdr3_aa: CSAAGQVYNEQFF; cdr3_nt: TGCAGTGCCGCGGGACAGGTCTACAATGAGCAGTTCTTC
d_call: .; clone_size: .; j_call: TRBJ2-7; v_call: TRBV15; cdr3_aa: CATSRGHSYEQYF; cdr3_nt: TGTGCCACCAGCAGGGGCCACTCCTACGAGCAGTACTTC
d_call: .; clone_size: .; j_call: TRBJ2-5; v_call: TRBV6-5; cdr3_aa: CASSYRLQETQYF; cdr3_nt: TGTGCCAGCAGTTACAGGCTCCAAGAGACCCAGTACTTC
d_call: .; clone_size: once; j_call: TRBJ2-7; v_call: TRBV7-3; cdr3_aa: CASSRSGLSSSYEQYF; cdr3_nt: TGTGCCAGCAGCAGATCGGGGCTCAGTAGCTCCTACGAGCAGTACTTC
d_call: .; clone_size: .; j_call: TRBJ1-5; v_call: TRBV12-3/TRBV12-4; cdr3_aa: CASRTSGGNQPQHF; cdr3_nt: TGTGCCAGCCGAACCTCAGGGGGCAATCAGCCCCAGCATTTT
d_call: TRBD1; clone_size: .; j_call: TRBJ2-7; v_call: TRBV29-1; cdr3_aa: CSVLRQGNYEQYF; cdr3_nt: TGCAGCGTTTTGAGACAGGGTAACTACGAGCAGTACTTC
d_call: .; clone_size: .; j_call: TRBJ2-1; v_call: TRBV5-1; cdr3_aa: CASSPGTKLFF; cdr3_nt: TGCGCCAGCAGCCCGGGGACCAAGCTGTTCTTC
d_call: .; clone_size: .; j_call: TRBJ2-4; v_call: TRBV15; cdr3_aa: CATSRESLQTIQYF; cdr3_nt: TGTGCCACCAGCAGAGAATCTCTTCAGACCATTCAGTACTTC
d_call: .; clone_size: .; j_call: TRBJ1-2; v_call: TRBV19; cdr3_aa: CASSEGLWGYGYTF; cdr3_nt: TGTGCCAGTTCCGAGGGGCTCTGGGGCTATGGCTACACCTTC
d_call: .; clone_size: once; j_call: TRBJ2-2; v_call: TRBV5-4; cdr3_aa: CASSLDRTTGELFF; cdr3_nt: TGTGCCAGCAGCTTGGATCGGACCACCGGGGAGCTGTTTTTT
d_call: TRBD1; clone_size: once; j_call: TRBJ2-1; v_call: TRBV18; cdr3_aa: CASSPTGQGVAEQFF; cdr3_nt: TGTGCCAGCTCACCAACGGGACAGGGGGTTGCTGAGCAGTTCTTC
d_call: .; clone_size: .; j_call: TRBJ1-1; v_call: TRBV30; cdr3_aa: CAWSQRAAEAFF; cdr3_nt: TGTGCCTGGAGTCAGAGGGCAGCTGAAGCTTTCTTT
d_call: .; clone_size: .; j_call: TRBJ2-2; v_call: TRBV20-1; cdr3_aa: CSARDSGVTGELFF; cdr3_nt: TGCAGTGCTAGAGATTCAGGGGTCACCGGGGAGCTGTTTTTT
d_call: .; clone_size: few; j_call: TRBJ1-2; v_call: TRBV29-1; cdr3_aa: CSVPLAGPNYGYTF; cdr3_nt: TGCAGCGTTCCCCTTGCGGGACCAAACTATGGCTACACCTTC
d_call: .; clone_size: .; j_call: TRBJ2-7; v_call: TRBV30; cdr3_aa: CAWDGTGTGYEQYF; cdr3_nt: TGTGCCTGGGACGGTACCGGGACGGGCTACGAGCAGTACTTC
d_call: .; clone_size: .; j_call: TRBJ2-5; v_call: TRBV10-3; cdr3_aa: CATRDDQETQYF; cdr3_nt: TGTGCCACCCGGGACGACCAAGAGACCCAGTACTTC
d_call: TRBD2; clone_size: .; j_call: TRBJ2-7; v_call: TRBV20-1; cdr3_aa: CSASATSGRKRDEQYF; cdr3_nt: TGCAGTGCTAGTGCTACTAGCGGGAGAAAGAGGGACGAGCAGTACTTC
d_call: .; clone_size: .; j_call: TRBJ2-7; v_call: TRBV7-8; cdr3_aa: CASSALRDGGTYEQYF; cdr3_nt: TGTGCCAGCAGCGCCCTCCGGGACGGCGGAACCTACGAGCAGTACTTC
d_call: TRBD2; clone_size: .; j_call: TRBJ2-3; v_call: TRBV20-1; cdr3_aa: CSASTAGDTDTQYF; cdr3_nt: TGCAGTGCTAGTACAGCGGGGGACACAGATACGCAGTATTTT
d_call: .; clone_size: .; j_call: TRBJ1-6; v_call: TRBV7-6; cdr3_aa: CASSLRQGNSSPLHF; cdr3_nt: TGTGCCAGCAGCTTACGTCAGGGGAATAGCTCACCCCTCCACTTT
d_call: .; clone_size: few; j_call: TRBJ1-2; v_call: TRBV3-1; cdr3_aa: CASSAGTYGYTF; cdr3_nt: TGTGCCAGCAGCGCGGGTACCTATGGCTACACCTTC
d_call: .; clone_size: .; j_call: TRBJ1-4; v_call: TRBV30; cdr3_aa: CAWSYRSNEKLFF; cdr3_nt: TGTGCCTGGAGTTACCGGTCGAATGAAAAACTGTTTTTT
d_call: .; clone_size: .; j_call: TRBJ2-5; v_call: TRBV12-3/TRBV12-4; cdr3_aa: CASSFNSQETQYF; cdr3_nt: TGTGCCAGCAGTTTTAATAGCCAAGAGACCCAGTACTTC
d_call: TRBD1; clone_size: once; j_call: TRBJ2-3; v_call: TRBV4-1; cdr3_aa: CASSQVGQKLTDTQYF; cdr3_nt: TGCGCCAGCAGCCAAGTGGGACAGAAACTCACAGATACGCAGTATTTT
d_call: .; clone_size: .; j_call: TRBJ1-5; v_call: TRBV29-1; cdr3_aa: CSARLDGFNQPQHF; cdr3_nt: TGCAGCGCCCGCCTTGATGGATTCAATCAGCCCCAGCATTTT
d_call: TRBD1; clone_size: .; j_call: TRBJ1-2; v_call: TRBV7-9; cdr3_aa: CASSLLRDRDYTF; cdr3_nt: TGTGCCAGCAGCTTGCTCCGGGACAGAGACTACACCTTC
d_call: .; clone_size: .; j_call: TRBJ2-7; v_call: TRBV29-1; cdr3_aa: CSVNSGYGSYEQYF; cdr3_nt: TGCAGCGTTAACAGCGGTTATGGGTCCTACGAGCAGTACTTC
d_call: .; clone_size: .; j_call: TRBJ1-1; v_call: TRBV18; cdr3_aa: CASLIQMNTEAFF; cdr3_nt: TGTGCCAGCCTAATTCAGATGAACACTGAAGCTTTCTTT
d_call: .; clone_size: .; j_call: TRBJ1-2; v_call: TRBV20-1; cdr3_aa: CSASETGYNYGYTF; cdr3_nt: TGCAGTGCTAGTGAGACAGGATATAACTATGGCTACACCTTC
d_call: .; clone_size: once; j_call: TRBJ1-2; v_call: TRBV19; cdr3_aa: CASSIQGRNYGYTF; cdr3_nt: TGTGCCAGTAGTATTCAGGGACGGAACTATGGCTACACCTTC
d_call: .; clone_size: .; j_call: TRBJ2-1; v_call: TRBV7-2; cdr3_aa: CASSKGVGLAQFF; cdr3_nt: TGTGCCAGCAGCAAGGGGGTTGGTCTAGCCCAGTTCTTC
d_call: .; clone_size: .; j_call: TRBJ2-1; v_call: TRBV1; cdr3_aa: CTRGLGGQQFF; cdr3_nt: TGCACCAGAGGGTTGGGAGGGCAGCAGTTCTTC
d_call: TRBD1; clone_size: .; j_call: TRBJ1-5; v_call: TRBV20-1; cdr3_aa: CSARDRRDGNQPQHF; cdr3_nt: TGCAGTGCGCGGGACAGGAGGGATGGCAATCAGCCCCAGCATTTT
d_call: .; clone_size: .; j_call: TRBJ1-5; v_call: TRBV20-1; cdr3_aa: CSAVWGSGRNQPQHF; cdr3_nt: TGCAGTGCTGTCTGGGGGTCCGGTCGCAATCAGCCCCAGCATTTT
d_call: .; clone_size: once; j_call: TRBJ2-1; v_call: TRBV24-1; cdr3_aa: CATSDFSSMSNEQFF; cdr3_nt: TGTGCCACCAGTGATTTTTCTTCCATGTCCAATGAGCAGTTCTTC
d_call: TRBD1; clone_size: .; j_call: TRBJ1-6; v_call: TRBV7-9; cdr3_aa: CASSAGQAGISPLHF; cdr3_nt: TGTGCCAGCAGCGCGGGACAGGCCGGTATTTCACCCCTCCACTTT
d_call: .; clone_size: .; j_call: TRBJ1-1; v_call: TRBV20-1; cdr3_aa: CSARDARRLTEAFF; cdr3_nt: TGCAGTGCTAGAGACGCACGGAGGTTGACTGAAGCTTTCTTT
d_call: TRBD1; clone_size: .; j_call: TRBJ1-2; v_call: TRBV7-9; cdr3_aa: CASSQEPGQHYGYTF; cdr3_nt: TGTGCCAGCAGCCAAGAACCGGGACAGCACTATGGCTACACCTTC